The rows below give T cell receptor beta chains drawn from one sample of a study of human T cells and chemical hapten exposure. TCRdb called the 5' RACE reads again in MiXCR, with one record for every CDR3 protein. The sample has roughly 81,000 distinct CDR3 sequences, 15% to 20% seen once. The receptors come from a female donor in good health. Both conserved end residues are part of each CDR3. Each record gives: D gene, V gene, J gene, clone size, CDR3 DNA, CDR3 protein. D genes are given only for firm matches. Rows may omit the clone size; those that give it use once, few, many or a size class.

d_call: TRBD1; v_call: TRBV7-9; j_call: TRBJ1-1; clone_size: few; cdr3_nt: TGTGCCAGCAGCTCAGGGGGTGGTACTGAAGCTTTCTTT; cdr3_aa: CASSSGGGTEAFF
d_call: NA; v_call: TRBV5-1; j_call: TRBJ2-2; clone_size: NA; cdr3_nt: TGCGCCAGCAGCATCTCCGGGACTGCGAACACCGGGGAGCTGTTTTTT; cdr3_aa: CASSISGTANTGELFF
d_call: NA; v_call: TRBV27; j_call: TRBJ2-1; clone_size: NA; cdr3_nt: TGTGCCAGCAGCCCCCTAAGCGGCAATGAGCAGTTCTTC; cdr3_aa: CASSPLSGNEQFF
d_call: NA; v_call: TRBV7-9; j_call: TRBJ1-2; clone_size: NA; cdr3_nt: TGTGCCAGCAGCTTTCCGGGACACTTCGATGGCTACACCTTC; cdr3_aa: CASSFPGHFDGYTF
d_call: NA; v_call: TRBV7-2; j_call: TRBJ2-3; clone_size: NA; cdr3_nt: TGTGCCAGCAGCTTAGTTATTCGGGATACGCAGTATTTT; cdr3_aa: CASSLVIRDTQYF
d_call: NA; v_call: TRBV14; j_call: TRBJ2-1; clone_size: NA; cdr3_nt: TGTGCCAGCAGCACCCACAGGCTCTTAAGCTCCTACAATGAGCAGTTCTTC; cdr3_aa: CASSTHRLLSSYNEQFF
d_call: NA; v_call: TRBV20-1; j_call: TRBJ1-5; clone_size: NA; cdr3_nt: TGCAGTGCTAGAAGTGTACAAAATCAGCCCCAGCATTTT; cdr3_aa: CSARSVQNQPQHF
d_call: NA; v_call: TRBV10-3; j_call: TRBJ1-1; clone_size: few; cdr3_nt: TGTGCCATCAGTGAACGGGGAGGTGAGACTGAAGCTTTCTTT; cdr3_aa: CAISERGGETEAFF
d_call: NA; v_call: TRBV3-1; j_call: TRBJ2-3; clone_size: NA; cdr3_nt: TGTGCCAGCAGCCAAGATGAGATTGGGGGCACAGATACGCAGTATTTT; cdr3_aa: CASSQDEIGGTDTQYF
d_call: NA; v_call: TRBV25-1; j_call: TRBJ1-1; clone_size: NA; cdr3_nt: TGTGCCAGCAGTGAGACGAAGGGTGGTATAACTGAAGCTTTCTTT; cdr3_aa: CASSETKGGITEAFF
d_call: NA; v_call: TRBV20-1; j_call: TRBJ1-5; clone_size: many; cdr3_nt: TGCAGTGCTAGAGAGACAAACAATCAGCCCCAGCATTTT; cdr3_aa: CSARETNNQPQHF
d_call: NA; v_call: TRBV7-6; j_call: TRBJ2-7; clone_size: few; cdr3_nt: TGTGCCAGCAGCTTAGCGAGGACGAGCGGGTACTTC; cdr3_aa: CASSLARTSGYF
d_call: NA; v_call: TRBV5-6; j_call: TRBJ1-4; clone_size: NA; cdr3_nt: TGTGCCAGCAGCAGGGACGGGGGGAATGAAAAACTGTTTTTT; cdr3_aa: CASSRDGGNEKLFF
d_call: NA; v_call: TRBV20-1; j_call: TRBJ1-4; clone_size: NA; cdr3_nt: TGCAGTGCTCTAGGGACTACTAATGAAAAACTGTTTTTT; cdr3_aa: CSALGTTNEKLFF
d_call: NA; v_call: TRBV20-1; j_call: TRBJ1-3; clone_size: few; cdr3_nt: TGCAGTGCTAGGGTTATGAGTGGAAACACCATATATTTT; cdr3_aa: CSARVMSGNTIYF
d_call: NA; v_call: TRBV3-1; j_call: TRBJ2-5; clone_size: NA; cdr3_nt: TGTGCCAGCAGCCTCGGACCCTTCACCCAAGAGACCCAGTACTTC; cdr3_aa: CASSLGPFTQETQYF
d_call: NA; v_call: TRBV7-9; j_call: TRBJ2-6; clone_size: NA; cdr3_nt: TGTGCCAGCAGCGTCAGGGATAGCTCTGGGGCCAACGTCCTGACTTTC; cdr3_aa: CASSVRDSSGANVLTF
d_call: NA; v_call: TRBV12-3/TRBV12-4; j_call: TRBJ1-3; clone_size: NA; cdr3_nt: TGTGCCAGCAGTACAGGGCGGCGGAACACCATATATTTT; cdr3_aa: CASSTGRRNTIYF
d_call: NA; v_call: TRBV7-7; j_call: TRBJ2-1; clone_size: many; cdr3_nt: TGTGCCAGCAGCCAGTTAGGGTCCTCCTACAATGAGCAGTTCTTC; cdr3_aa: CASSQLGSSYNEQFF
d_call: NA; v_call: TRBV29-1; j_call: TRBJ2-5; clone_size: NA; cdr3_nt: TGCAGTGGAGGGGAAGAGACCCAGTACTTC; cdr3_aa: CSGGEETQYF
d_call: TRBD1; v_call: TRBV20-1; j_call: TRBJ1-5; clone_size: many; cdr3_nt: TGCAGTGCTCGACAGGGGCCAGTTCGCAATCAGCCCCAGCATTTT; cdr3_aa: CSARQGPVRNQPQHF
d_call: NA; v_call: TRBV20-1; j_call: TRBJ1-1; clone_size: NA; cdr3_nt: TGCAGTGCTCCAAGACAGCCGAGCACTGAAGCTTTCTTT; cdr3_aa: CSAPRQPSTEAFF
d_call: NA; v_call: TRBV11-2; j_call: TRBJ2-3; clone_size: many; cdr3_nt: TGTGCCAGCAGCTTAGCGCCTCTAGATACGCAGTATTTT; cdr3_aa: CASSLAPLDTQYF
d_call: NA; v_call: TRBV30; j_call: TRBJ1-3; clone_size: few; cdr3_nt: TGTGCCTGGGGCCAAGGGTACTCTGGAAACACCATATATTTT; cdr3_aa: CAWGQGYSGNTIYF
d_call: NA; v_call: TRBV7-6; j_call: TRBJ2-3; clone_size: NA; cdr3_nt: TGTGCCAGCAGCTTAGTTATGGGGGGTGTCACAGATACGCAGTATTTT; cdr3_aa: CASSLVMGGVTDTQYF
d_call: TRBD1; v_call: TRBV4-3; j_call: TRBJ1-2; clone_size: few; cdr3_nt: TGCGCCAGCAGCCAAGATATAACGGGACAGGGGGTGGGCGGCTACACCTTC; cdr3_aa: CASSQDITGQGVGGYTF
d_call: TRBD2; v_call: TRBV23-1; j_call: TRBJ2-1; clone_size: many; cdr3_nt: TGCGCCAGCAGTCACCCGGGACTAGCGGGAGGGCCAACCTACAATGAGCAGTTCTTC; cdr3_aa: CASSHPGLAGGPTYNEQFF
d_call: NA; v_call: TRBV5-1; j_call: TRBJ2-7; clone_size: NA; cdr3_nt: TGCGCCAGCAAGGATGCCTACGAGCAGTACTTC; cdr3_aa: CASKDAYEQYF